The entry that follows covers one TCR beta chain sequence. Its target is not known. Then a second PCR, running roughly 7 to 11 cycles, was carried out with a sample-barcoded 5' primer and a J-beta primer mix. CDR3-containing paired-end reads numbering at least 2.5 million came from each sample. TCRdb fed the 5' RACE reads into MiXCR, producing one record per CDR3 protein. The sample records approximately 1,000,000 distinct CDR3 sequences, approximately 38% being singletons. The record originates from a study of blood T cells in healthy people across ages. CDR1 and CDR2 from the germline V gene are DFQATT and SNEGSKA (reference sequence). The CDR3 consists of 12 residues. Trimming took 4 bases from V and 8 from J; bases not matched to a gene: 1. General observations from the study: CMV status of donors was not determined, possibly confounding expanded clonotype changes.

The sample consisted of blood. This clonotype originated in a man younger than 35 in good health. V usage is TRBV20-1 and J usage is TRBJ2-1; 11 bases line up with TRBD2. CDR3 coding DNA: TGCAGTGCTACGACTAGCGGGGATGAGCAGTTCTTC. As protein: CSATTSGDEQFF.